This TCR beta chain comes out of a study of vaccination effects on CD4 cells after COVID-19. Study-level results: Cross-reactivity with common cold coronaviruses was shown by only 1 of 255 vaccine-induced clones in healthy vaccinees. Clonal contraction was marked in infection- and vaccine-induced clones late after vaccination.

Sequencing followed a ViraFEST assay step that expanded antigen-specific CD4+ T cells with viral peptide pools. Following a roughly ten-day culture, CD4+ T cells were purified. The healthy vaccine recipients, who had no prior SARS-CoV-2 infection, showed negative nucleocapsid antibodies. They grew 2 million to 2.5 million PBMC in each well, adding 9.5 to 10 IU/ml IL-2 and 8.5 to 10 ug/ml peptides. Half the medium was swapped for IL-2 medium on days 3 and 7. TCRdb's copy holds only in-frame clones and misses some; the assay was immunoSEQ multiplex PCR. This sample has 25,000 or so clones, with over 55% found just once. Points on this clone: Its antigen is unidentified.

The receptor was isolated from a human donor who received a COVID-19 vaccine. The sample consisted of CD4+ T cells from PBMCs cultured with HCoV-OC43 spike peptides, taken before COVID-19 vaccination. Noted subset: HCoV-OC43 spike overlapping peptide pool stimulation.

This chain's CDR3 is CASRKETQYF. The CDR3 coding sequence is TGTGCAAGTCGGAAAGAGACCCAGTACTTC. The rearrangement uses TRBV12-2 and TRBJ2-5. TRBV12-2 constitutes a pseudogene. The CDR3 has 10 amino acids.